This TCR beta chain was sequenced during a study of blood T cell repertoires in COVID-19. Study overall: Sample material is recorded as cDNA or gDNA derived from T cells, B-cell-depleted T cells, or PBMCs.

In the authors' workflow: Amplification of reference gene primers provided the estimated nucleated cell counts. TCRdb keeps only in-frame clones here, not all; method: immunoSEQ multiplex PCR. V and J calls and clone size are given by that table; D and trimming were obtained from the DNA. This repertoire shows approximately 110,000 clones, around 84% found once; its top ten account for roughly an eighth. The sequence derives from a human donor in a cohort sampled during active COVID-19. The sequenced sample consisted of peripheral blood.

DNA of the CDR3: TGTGCCAGCAGCCGAGGCTCTAGCGGGGGGGCGAATACGCAGTATTTT. Encoded protein: CASSRGSSGGANTQYF. This chain uses TRBV7-9 with TRBJ2-3; 12 bases fit TRBD2. V shed 5 bases, J shed 7 bases, and the junction held 10 bases outside the gene matches. Germline CDR1 and CDR2: SEHNR and FQNEAQ (reference sequence). This CDR3 is 16 amino acids long.